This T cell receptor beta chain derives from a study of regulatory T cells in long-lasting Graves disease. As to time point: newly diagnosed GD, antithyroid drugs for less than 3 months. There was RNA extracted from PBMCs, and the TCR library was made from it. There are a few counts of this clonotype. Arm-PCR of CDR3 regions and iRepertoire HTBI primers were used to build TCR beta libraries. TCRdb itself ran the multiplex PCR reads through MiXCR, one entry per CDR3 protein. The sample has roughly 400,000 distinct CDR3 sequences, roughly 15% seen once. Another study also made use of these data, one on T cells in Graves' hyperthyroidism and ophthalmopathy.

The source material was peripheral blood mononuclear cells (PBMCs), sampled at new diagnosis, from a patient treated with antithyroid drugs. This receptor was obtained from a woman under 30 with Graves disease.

As DNA, the CDR3 is TGCAGTGCTACTAGCGGGAGAAGTATTGAGCAGTACTTC. Translating it yields CSATSGRSIEQYF. V is TRBV20-1 and J is TRBJ2-7; 10 bases are shared with TRBD2. CDR3 length: 13 amino acids. CDR1 and CDR2 from the germline V gene are DFQATT and SNEGSKA (reference sequence). The V gene end was trimmed by 4 bases and the J gene end by 7 bases; junction bases not matched to a gene: 7.